Listed here are 31 T cell receptor beta chains from one sample, sequenced in a study of Graves' ophthalmopathy and Graves' hyperthyroidism. Beta-chain TCR CDR3 regions were amplified from RNA transcripts. HTBI-primed first-round RT-PCR preceded second-round multiplex PCR. TCRdb processed the multiplex PCR reads anew with MiXCR; each CDR3 protein has one entry. The sample contains 500,000 to 600,000 distinct CDR3 sequences, 35% to 40% of which appear only once. Specimen: peripheral blood or thyroid tissue (not recorded which). These receptors originate from an adult man with Graves' hyperthyroidism.

This clonotype was picked up many times. The chain links TRBV10-3 to TRBJ1-3, with TRBD1 as a possible D gene (5 bases). Germline loops: CDR1 ENHRY, CDR2 SYGVKD. There are 17 residues in the CDR3. V dropped 0 bases and J dropped 0 bases, with 12 bases sitting between them. The CDR3 here is CAISESLEGYSGNTIYF. CDR3 DNA sequence: TGTGCCATCAGTGAGTCGCTGGAGGGGTACTCTGGAAACACCATATATTTT.

This clonotype was observed at least ten times. This chain links TRBV7-9 with TRBJ1-6; TRBD1 agrees at 7 bases. The CDR3 extends over 15 amino acids. The V and J ends lost 3 bases and 7 bases, in that order; junction bases with no gene match: 6. The germline CDR1 and CDR2 sequences are SEHNR and FQNEAQ (reference sequence). The CDR3 region is CASSFPTGQNSPLHF. Here the CDR3 DNA reads TGTGCCAGCAGCTTTCCTACGGGACAGAATTCACCCCTCCACTTT.

Remarks on this clonotype: This may stem from a read error, because a much larger clone lies one nucleotide away. This sequence joins TRBV12-3 or TRBV12-4 and TRBJ2-7; the D is unclear. The CDR3 has 14 residues. CDR3 in DNA: TGTGCCAACAGTTTAGAAGGGTTCGGCTACGAGCAGTACTTC. Translation gives CANSLEGFGYEQYF.

Notes on this clonotype: This may be a read error, as it is one base from a much larger clone. The rearrangement uses TRBV6-2 or TRBV6-3 and TRBJ2-2, with TRBD2 matching 10 bases. CDR3 length: 17 residues. V trimming: 5 bases; J trimming: 4 bases; junction bases outside the gene matches: 10. Germline values: CDR1 MNHEY, CDR2 SVGEGT. DNA for the CDR3: TGTGCCAGCAGTCGATACGCTAGCGGGGGAGGCACCGGGGAGCTGTTTTTT. This sequence encodes CASSRYASGGGTGELFF.

This clonotype came up a few times. The J gene is TRBJ1-4, the V gene TRBV30; TRBD1 matches at 8 bases. After removal of 0 bases from V and 8 bases from J, the junction contained 8 bases not matched to a gene. This CDR3 has 15 residues. Germline CDR1 reads GTSNPN; CDR2 reads SVGIG (reference sequence). The CDR3 loop is CAWSVPSRGREKLFF. The CDR3 DNA is TGTGCCTGGAGTGTACCTAGCAGGGGGCGGGAAAAACTGTTTTTT.

Turning to this clonotype: At one of its ends the junction is not consistent with the germline gene, which may arise from a read error. The V and J genes are TRBV10-3 and TRBJ1-2; no firm D call. The length of the CDR3 is 14 residues. Per germline, CDR1 ENHRY and CDR2 SYGVKD. CDR3 DNA: TGTGCCATCCGTGACACGGGGTACACCGGTGTCTACACCTTC. Amino acid sequence: CAIRDTGYTGVYTF.

This clonotype was recorded at least ten times. The CDR3 loop reads CASSSPRGTGANVLTF. The CDR3 DNA reads TGTGCCAGCAGCTCGCCCCGGGGGACTGGGGCCAACGTCCTGACTTTC. V is TRBV11-2 and J is TRBJ2-6, with D possibly TRBD2 on 6 matching bases. The CDR3 runs to 16 residues. Germline V gene lookup returns CDR1 SGHAT and CDR2 FQNNGV. V was clipped by 4 bases and J by 2 bases, with 12 bases between them. Together with reference TRBV11-2 and TRBJ2-6, the CDR3 gives the full variable domain: EAGVAQSPRYKIIEKRQSVAFWCNPISGHATLYWYQQILGQGPKLLIQFQNNGVVDDSQLPKDRFSAERLKGVDSTLKIQPAKLEDSAVYLCASSSPRGTGANVLTFGAGSRLTVL.

Worth noting for this clonotype: Given a much more abundant clone one base away, this may be a read error. J is TRBJ1-4 and V is TRBV7-3, with D unclear. Germline CDR1 reads SGHTA; CDR2 reads FQGTGA. The CDR3 has 12 residues. CDR3 residues: CASSRSNEKPFF. The CDR3 DNA follows: TGTGCCAGCAGCCGTAGTAATGAAAAACCGTTTTTT.

Regarding this clonotype: The germline gene is not matched at one end of the junction; a read error may be the cause. The CDR3 DNA reads as TGCAGCGTTGAAGAAATAGCGGGGGGACTATACGAGCAATACTTC. This codes for CSVEEIAGGLYEQYF. This rearrangement joins TRBV29-1 to TRBJ2-7; 10 positions match TRBD2. Germline-derived CDR1 and CDR2 are SQVTM and ANQGSEA. CDR3 length: 15 residues.

The V and J genes are TRBV27 and TRBJ1-6; perhaps TRBD1 as D (5 bases). The CDR3 totals 15 residues. V lost 5 bases to trimming and J lost 9 bases, with 17 bases between them. CDR1 and CDR2 from the germline V gene are MNHEY and SMNVEV (reference sequence). The CDR3 DNA reads TGTGCCAGCAGTGCCGGGACCCCACCGTTTTCACCCCTCCACTTT. It codes for CASSAGTPPFSPLHF.

This clonotype was seen at least ten times. The chain employs TRBV7-9 and TRBJ2-5, with 9 bases identical to TRBD2. Germline CDR1 SEHNR, CDR2 FQNEAQ (reference sequence). V gave up 1 base and J gave up 4 bases; unmatched junction bases: 4. CDR3 size: 15 residues. The CDR3 bases are TGTGCCAGCAGCTTAGGCGGGGGGGCACCAGAGACCCAGTACTTC. Amino acids: CASSLGGGAPETQYF.

The J gene is TRBJ2-5, the V gene TRBV18; 8 bases map to TRBD1. Germline V gene sequence: CDR1 KGHSH, CDR2 LQKENI. V lost 1 base to trimming and J lost 6 bases; unmatched junction nucleotides: 10. This CDR3 is built from 16 residues. This CDR3 is CASSPLPAQGAKTQYF. The DNA of the CDR3 is TGTGCCAGCTCACCACTCCCCGCGCAGGGGGCAAAGACCCAGTACTTC.

CDR3 sequence: CASSIAEGAGEAFF. The CDR3 DNA reads as TGTGCCAGTAGTATAGCAGAGGGGGCAGGTGAAGCTTTCTTT. The rearrangement joins TRBV19 to TRBJ1-1, with 7 bases matching TRBD1. The trim removed 1 base at V and 7 bases at J, leaving 6 bases unmatched. CDR1 and CDR2 (germline): LNHDA, SQIVND (reference sequence). This CDR3 is built from 14 residues.

This clonotype was detected ten times or more. This chain links TRBV29-1 with TRBJ1-1; 7 nucleotides match TRBD1. The V and J ends lost 6 bases and 4 bases, in that order; junction bases with no gene match: 8. Looked up from germline, CDR1 is SQVTM and CDR2 is ANQGSEA. The CDR3 covers 13 residues. The CDR3 DNA is TGCAGCGTCCGACAGGGATCAAGCACTGAAGCTTTCTTT. Translated, it gives CSVRQGSSTEAFF.

The gene calls are TRBV9 and TRBJ1-1, with 10 bases fitting TRBD1. With 7 bases clipped from V and 6 bases from J, the junction kept 24 bases outside the gene matches. Germline lookup yields CDR1 SGDLS and CDR2 YYNGEE. This CDR3 is built from 19 residues. This CDR3 is CASSPQDRGPSSGMPEAFF. The CDR3 region has the DNA TGTGCCAGCTCACCACAAGACAGGGGGCCTTCCTCCGGTATGCCTGAAGCTTTCTTT.

The chain has TRBV4-2 and TRBJ2-1; 12 nucleotides align to TRBD2. This CDR3 has 17 residues. CDR1 is LGHNA, CDR2 YNFKEQ, per germline. V was clipped by 2 bases and J by 8 bases; unmatched bases: 10. The CDR3 loop reads CASSQSATSGRAHEQFF. The CDR3 DNA reads as TGTGCCAGCAGCCAATCCGCGACTAGCGGGAGAGCCCATGAGCAGTTCTTC.

This clonotype was found a few times. The gene calls are TRBV27 and TRBJ2-5; D is undetermined. Between the trimmed V and J ends, which lost 2 bases and 7 bases, there was a span of 14 bases. There are 14 residues in the CDR3. CDR1 is MNHEY, CDR2 SMNVEV, per germline (reference sequence). The CDR3 DNA reads as TGTGCCAGCAGTTTACAGGCCCGAGTGGGGACCCAGTACTTC. Protein product: CASSLQARVGTQYF.

This clonotype has just a few counts. The chain uses TRBV3-1 and TRBJ1-3; D possibly corresponds to TRBD1 (5 bases). CDR3 size: 15 residues. V was trimmed by 4 bases and J by 0 bases, leaving 10 bases between them. Germline-derived CDR1 and CDR2 are LGHDT and YNNKEL (reference sequence). CDR3 residues: CASSRGTSSGNTIYF. DNA of the CDR3: TGTGCCAGCAGCCGAGGGACGAGCTCTGGAAACACCATATATTTT. The full variable domain, rest sourced from reference TRBV3-1 and TRBJ1-3, is DTAVSQTPKYLVTQMGNDKSIKCEQNLGHDTMYWYKQDSKKFLKIMFSYNNKELIINETVPNRFSPKSPDKAHLNLHINSLELGDSAVYFCASSRGTSSGNTIYFGEGSWLTVV.

This clonotype was found many times. The CDR3 protein is CASTISESYGYTF. In DNA, the CDR3 is TGTGCCAGCACCATCTCAGAGAGCTATGGCTACACCTTC. The chain has TRBV28 and TRBJ1-2; D call uncertain. CDR3 length: 13 amino acids. Between the trimmed V and J ends, which lost 7 bases and 4 bases, there was a span of 13 bases. From germline, CDR1 is MDHEN and CDR2 SYDVKM.

CDR3 DNA sequence: TGTGCCTGGATGTCGGGGGCCTCCTACGAGCAGTACTTC. Translation gives CAWMSGASYEQYF. The chain has TRBV30 and TRBJ2-7; D assignment may be TRBD1 or TRBD2 (6 bases each). Looked up from germline, CDR1 is GTSNPN and CDR2 is SVGIG (reference sequence). V dropped 4 bases and J dropped 0 bases, with 10 bases sitting between them. The CDR3 has 13 residues.

This chain uses TRBV5-6 with TRBJ1-5; 11 nucleotides line up with TRBD1. CDR3 size: 16 residues. Germline CDR1 is SGHDT and CDR2 is YYEEEE. V lost 2 bases, J lost 6 bases, and 7 bases stayed unmatched. Here the CDR3 reads CASSFFGQGASQPQHF. The CDR3 DNA is TGTGCCAGCAGCTTTTTCGGACAGGGGGCAAGTCAGCCCCAGCATTTT.

The gene calls are TRBV20-1 and TRBJ2-7; possible D gene TRBD1, 5 bases. The CDR3 covers 15 residues. Per the germline V gene, CDR1 is DFQATT and CDR2 is SNEGSKA (reference sequence). V shed 1 base and J shed 1 base, with 14 bases lying between them. The CDR3 nucleotides read TGCAGTGCTAGAGTGTACGAGACAGCTTCCTACGAGCAGTACTTC. Protein: CSARVYETASYEQYF.

On this clonotype itself: Its ends do not fully match the called genes, so a read error is possible. The genes are TRBV5-1 and TRBJ2-3, with 7 bases identical to TRBD1. The CDR3 extends over 14 amino acids. The germline CDR1 and CDR2 sequences are SGHRS and YFSETQ. The CDR3 DNA reads TGCGCCGGCAGCCCGGGACAGCACACAGATACGCAGTATTTT. Protein product: CAGSPGQHTDTQYF.

This clonotype turned up a few times. The chain is built from TRBV7-8 and TRBJ2-7, with D maybe TRBD2 (5 bases). TRBJ2-1 explains the end of the DNA better; the J call may be wrong. The CDR3 has 15 amino acids. Germline V gene lookup returns CDR1 SGHVS and CDR2 FQNEAQ. DNA of the CDR3: TGTGCCAGCAGCTTTAGGAGGTTTGGGTACGATGAGCAGTTCTTC. Its protein is CASSFRRFGYDEQFF.

This clonotype was seen only a few times. The rearrangement links TRBV7-9 to TRBJ1-6; no definite D call. V was trimmed by 5 bases and J by 7 bases, leaving 9 bases between them. Germline values: CDR1 SEHNR, CDR2 FQNEAQ (reference sequence). This CDR3 has 13 amino acids. The CDR3 loop is CASSRQINSPLHF. In DNA form, the CDR3 reads TGTGCCAGCAGCCGACAAATAAATTCACCCCTCCACTTT.

This clonotype occurred a few times. The CDR3 region is CASSKRHGTGNTEAFF. For the CDR3, the DNA is TGTGCCAGCAGTAAACGTCACGGGACAGGGAACACTGAAGCTTTCTTT. The J gene is TRBJ1-1, the V gene TRBV6-5; 8 positions agree with TRBD1. The CDR3 covers 16 residues. The germline gives CDR1 MNHEY, CDR2 SVGAGI. V trimming: 5 bases; J trimming: 1 base; junction bases outside the gene matches: 9.

This clonotype came up many times. The chain couples TRBV29-1 to TRBJ2-6; 9 positions match TRBD1. This CDR3 comprises 17 residues. With V trimmed by 0 bases and J by 2 bases, 5 bases remained unmatched. Per germline, CDR1 SQVTM and CDR2 ANQGSEA. DNA of the CDR3: TGCAGCGTTGAAGACCGGGACAGGGTAACTGGGGCCAACGTCCTGACTTTC. Translation gives CSVEDRDRVTGANVLTF. Full variable domain (rest looked up from reference TRBV29-1 and TRBJ2-6): SAVISQKPSRDICQRGTSLTIQCQVDSQVTMMFWYRQQPGQSLTLIATANQGSEATYESGFVIDKFPISRPNLTFSTLTVSNMSPEDSSIYLCSVEDRDRVTGANVLTFGAGSRLTVL.

V usage is TRBV7-2 and J usage is TRBJ2-5; the D gene is possibly TRBD2 (7 bases). Germline CDR1 is SGHTA and CDR2 is FQGNSA. This CDR3 is 17 amino acids long. V dropped 1 base and J dropped 5 bases, with 20 bases sitting between them. The chain's CDR3 is CASSLDTGEGGRETQYF. The DNA for the CDR3 is TGTGCCAGCAGCTTAGACACCGGGGAGGGGGGTAGGGAGACCCAGTACTTC.

This clonotype has a count of ten or more. One end of the junction is discordant with germline, which a read error may explain. The chain has TRBV25-1 and TRBJ2-5; maybe TRBD2 (6 bases). Germline assignment: CDR1 MGHDK and CDR2 SYGVNS. CDR3 size: 15 residues. In nucleotides, the CDR3 is TGTGCCAGCGGTGATGGGCGGGCTAGCGCCGAGACCCAGTACTTC. As protein: CASGDGRASAETQYF.

V gene TRBV20-1 combines with J gene TRBJ2-3; the match to TRBD2 covers 9 bases. The germline V gene has CDR1 DFQATT and CDR2 SNEGSKA (reference sequence). V was pared by 1 base and J by 2 bases, with 7 bases of the junction left unmatched. The CDR3 loop spans 16 amino acids. In nucleotides, the CDR3 is TGCAGTGCTAGAGGTGGACTAGCGCCAAACACAGATACGCAGTATTTT. Translated: CSARGGLAPNTDTQYF.

The V call is TRBV6-5, the J call TRBJ2-7; the match to TRBD1 covers 8 bases. The CDR3 runs 14 residues. Germline V gene lookup returns CDR1 MNHEY and CDR2 SVGAGI. Trimming cost V 4 bases and J 6 bases; bases outside gene matches: 8. In DNA, the CDR3 is TGTGCCAGCAGTTGTGAGACAGGGGACCGCGAGCAGTACTTC. It specifies CASSCETGDREQYF.